This T cell receptor beta chain was sequenced for a study of T cell responses to AZD1222 COVID-19 vaccine. The CDR3 is 13 residues long. In germline, CDR1 is SGHAT, CDR2 FQDESV (reference sequence). Trimming took off 3 bases at V and 10 bases at J, with 15 bases between the two ends. Clones were sequenced by immunoSEQ multiplex PCR, and TCRdb holds only the in-frame ones, with some missing. The table shows about 150,000 clones, with roughly 91% occurring only once. Concerning this clone: Its antigen is currently unknown.

Overall study findings and caveats: Clonal diversity was possibly underestimated, and white British individuals and females predominated among donors. Dominant at 160-218 and 743-854, vaccine-associated CD4 TCRs also spanned spike. Reports say nearly half of spike-specific TCRs go after unmutated variant regions.

The sequences come from peripheral blood, collected on day 0 of AZD1222 vaccination. The chain couples TRBV11-1 to TRBJ1-1; D might be TRBD1 (5 bases). This receptor was taken from an adult in good health. CDR3 sequence (DNA): TGTGCCAGCAGCTTCCCCGGGGGTGGGGGAGCTTTCTTT. This encodes CASSFPGGGGAFF.